This T cell receptor (beta chain) stems from a study of response to subunit inactivated influenza vaccine (dated by TCRdb to the late 2010s). About the full investigation: Deep quantitative T cell receptor repertoire profiling was used in the study to track responses to a trivalent subunit inactivated influenza vaccine. The full study reports these points: The authors suggested that each seasonal influenza vaccination may recruit only a limited number of new T cells.

This clonotype has at least ten counts. Its antigen is still unknown. Base qualities are not recorded, but no much larger clone differs from it by a single base. The method behind the library was RT-PCR. Sequencing took place on an Illumina HiSeq 2500. TCRdb reprocessing: public reads trimmed at Q25 with fastp, clones called with MiXCR, in-frame beta chains kept. Each entry is one CDR3 protein sequence, shown with its most common DNA and genes. Counted in this sample were around 580,000 distinct CDR3 sequences; about 12% of them appeared once. The ten largest clones take up about a tenth of the sample. V and J lose 5 bases and 4 bases, and a span of 14 bases separates them. Inclusive of the bounding cysteine and phenylalanine, the CDR3 is 15 residues long. CDR3 DNA is the only sequence kept; it has 45 bases, read in frame from the first base. CDR1 and CDR2, looked up from the germline V gene (reference sequence), are MNHEY and SMNVEV.

The source is a man aged 50 to 60 who received an inactivated influenza vaccine. Donor details come from another sample of the same person, matched by shared clones. The input for sequencing was PBMCs from blood, taken on the day of vaccination. In this chain, TRBV27 is recombined with TRBJ2-2, and TRBD1 may be the D gene, going by 5 matching bases. The DNA reads as follows: TGTGCCAGCAGTCCAAAGGGGATAACCACCGGGGAGCTGTTTTTT. This is translated as CASSPKGITTGELFF.